A selection of T cell receptor beta chains follows, all from one sample in a study of blood T cell repertoires in COVID-19. The method was immunoSEQ multiplex PCR; TCRdb's version includes in-frame clones alone and lacks a portion of them. The sample yields 350,000 to 550,000 clones, around 88% seen once. Specimen: peripheral blood. The receptors here all came from a woman in her twenties or thirties with acute or convalescent COVID-19. The CDR3 runs from the conserved cysteine through the conserved F or W. D genes are given only for firm matches. Clone size is stated in some rows and not others, as once, few, many or a class when expanded.

once,TRBJ2-1,TRBD2,TRBV7-9,TGTGCCAGCAGCTTAGTGACTAGCGGGGGGTACAATGAGCAGTTCTTC,CASSLVTSGGYNEQFF
-,TRBJ1-6,TRBD1,TRBV5-1,TGCGCCAGCAGCCTGGCCGGGACAGTGTCTAATTCACCCCTCCACTTT,CASSLAGTVSNSPLHF
-,TRBJ1-1,TRBD1,TRBV4-2,TGTGCCAGCAGCCAAGATAGCGGGACAGCGAACACTGAAGCTTTCTTT,CASSQDSGTANTEAFF
few,TRBJ1-1,-,TRBV7-9,TGTGCCAGCAGCTCAGTTGGAAGGGGAGGTATCAACACTGAAGCTTTCTTT,CASSSVGRGGINTEAFF
-,TRBJ1-2,-,TRBV18,TGTGCCAGCTCATCTCGGTATGTGATTGAAAACTATGGCTACACCTTC,CASSSRYVIENYGYTF
-,TRBJ2-5,-,TRBV5-1,TGCGCCAGCAGCCCCGGGACAAAAAAAGAGACCCAGTACTTC,CASSPGTKKETQYF
once,TRBJ2-7,-,TRBV29-1,TGCACCCCCTCGAGTCCACGCGAGTACTTC,CTPSSPREYF
-,TRBJ2-7,-,TRBV6-6,TGTGCCAGCAGTTCCGACAAGACGGATTTCTACGAGCAGTACTTC,CASSSDKTDFYEQYF
-,TRBJ1-6,TRBD1,TRBV27,TGTGCCAGCGGAGACAGGGGGGCTAATTCACCCCTCCACTTT,CASGDRGANSPLHF
-,TRBJ2-7,TRBD2,TRBV19,TGTGCCAGTTCTCTAGCGGGGGTATCCTACGAGCAGTACTTC,CASSLAGVSYEQYF
-,TRBJ2-3,TRBD2,TRBV11-2,TGTGCCAGCAGCTCAGAGGGACTAGCGGGGGGGCCTAAGGGATCCGATACGCAGTATTTT,CASSSEGLAGGPKGSDTQYF
-,TRBJ2-2,TRBD1,TRBV5-1,TGCGCCAGCAGCTCCTCCGGGACAGGGGGCTCGGGAAACACCGGGGAGCTGTTTTTT,CASSSSGTGGSGNTGELFF
-,TRBJ1-1,TRBD1,TRBV5-1,TGCGCCAGCAGCTGGGACAGGGAGGACACTGAAGCTTTCTTT,CASSWDREDTEAFF
-,TRBJ1-2,TRBD1,TRBV9,TGTGCCAGCAGCGTAATCCCCGCCGAGGGGGGACAGGGGGGGAAGGGCTACACCTTC,CASSVIPAEGGQGGKGYTF
-,TRBJ2-3,-,TRBV7-9,TGTGCCAGCATTACAACGAGGGCAGCACTTTACACAGATACGCAGTATTTT,CASITTRAALYTDTQYF
-,TRBJ2-2,-,TRBV2,TGTGCCAGCAGTGGGTCAGTCGGGGAGCTGTTTTTT,CASSGSVGELFF
-,TRBJ1-5,-,TRBV30,TGTGCCTGGAGTGTACTCCCCAATCAGCCCCAGCATTTT,CAWSVLPNQPQHF
few,TRBJ1-6,-,TRBV30,TGTGCCTGGAGTGTACGTGATGGGGCTAGGTCACCCCTCCACTTT,CAWSVRDGARSPLHF
-,TRBJ2-5,-,TRBV12-3/TRBV12-4,TGTGCCAGCAGTTTGGCCACGAAAGAGACCCAGTACTTC,CASSLATKETQYF
-,TRBJ1-1,-,TRBV9,TGTGCCAGCAGCGTGACAGGGAACACTGAAGCTTTCTTT,CASSVTGNTEAFF
-,TRBJ2-2,-,TRBV7-8,TGTGCCAGCAGCTTAAGCGGATCCTCCGTCCCCGGGGAGCTGTTTTTT,CASSLSGSSVPGELFF
-,TRBJ2-2,-,TRBV19,TGTGCCAGTAGTATAGGGGGCAGGGTGGTAACCACCGGGGAGCTGTTTTTT,CASSIGGRVVTTGELFF
-,TRBJ2-3,TRBD2,TRBV24-1,TGTGCCACCAGGGTGACTAGCGGGGGGACTCGGTGGACCGATACGCAGTATTTT,CATRVTSGGTRWTDTQYF
few,TRBJ2-1,TRBD2,TRBV28,TGTGCCAGCGAGACTAGCGGGGGTCCAAAGCAGTTCTTC,CASETSGGPKQFF
-,TRBJ2-7,TRBD1,TRBV7-9,TGTGCCAGCAGCCAAACTGCGCCAGGGGGCGAGCAGTACTTC,CASSQTAPGGEQYF
-,TRBJ2-3,-,TRBV6-4,TGTGCCAGCAGCGGGGGGCCTACAGATACGCAGTATTTT,CASSGGPTDTQYF
-,TRBJ2-3,TRBD2,TRBV10-1,TGCGCCACCCCTCCGAAGGCTAGCGGGGGGGTTTTATATATAGATACGCAGTATTTT,CATPPKASGGVLYIDTQYF
-,TRBJ1-1,-,TRBV11-3,TGTGCCAGCAGCTGGAAAGGAGACACTGAAGCTTTCTTT,CASSWKGDTEAFF
-,TRBJ2-3,-,TRBV7-3,TGTGCCAGCAGCTTATCCCCTACAGATACGCAGTATTTT,CASSLSPTDTQYF
-,TRBJ2-3,-,TRBV5-6,TGTGCCAGCAGTCTCGCGGGCGACACAATCACAGATACGCAGTATTTT,CASSLAGDTITDTQYF
-,TRBJ2-3,TRBD2,TRBV9,TGTGCCAGCAGCGCCTCGAGACTAGCTTCGAAAGATACGCAGTATTTT,CASSASRLASKDTQYF
-,TRBJ2-5,TRBD2,TRBV5-1,TGCGCCAGCAGCTTGGGGCCTAGCGGGGGCCGGGGGGAGACCCAGTACTTC,CASSLGPSGGRGETQYF
-,TRBJ2-3,TRBD1,TRBV2,TGTGCCGGGAAGAGCCGGGACAGATACGTTAATGATACGCAGTATTTT,CAGKSRDRYVNDTQYF
-,TRBJ2-1,-,TRBV28,TGTGCCACCCAGGAGGTAACCCGCTACAATGAGCAGTTCTTC,CATQEVTRYNEQFF
-,TRBJ1-3,-,TRBV5-8,TGTGCCAGCAGCCTGGGAACCAGGGTGCATGGAAACACCATATATTTT,CASSLGTRVHGNTIYF
-,TRBJ2-1,-,TRBV6-5,TGTGCCAGCAGTCCACAGAGGGTTGAGCAGTTCTTC,CASSPQRVEQFF
-,TRBJ2-3,-,TRBV30,TGTGCCTGGACCGACTTTCATAGCACAGATACGCAGTATTTT,CAWTDFHSTDTQYF
-,TRBJ2-3,TRBD2,TRBV5-5,TGTGCCAGCATCCCCGGGGGGTTCTTAGCCACTAGCACAGATACGCAGTATTTT,CASIPGGFLATSTDTQYF
-,TRBJ2-4,TRBD1,TRBV27,TGTGCCAGCAGTTCCCTCCCCCGGACAGGGTTCATTCAGTACTTC,CASSSLPRTGFIQYF
-,TRBJ1-2,-,TRBV7-2,TGTGCCAGCAGCTTTGGCCCACAGGGCTATGGCTACACCTTC,CASSFGPQGYGYTF
-,TRBJ1-6,-,TRBV5-6,TGTGCCAGCAGCTTTAGGGAGAGCCGTAATTCACCCCTCCACTTT,CASSFRESRNSPLHF
-,TRBJ2-3,TRBD2,TRBV4-1,TGCGCCAGCAGCCCGAGAGGGACTAGCGGGGGGGGAGATACGCAGTATTTT,CASSPRGTSGGGDTQYF
-,TRBJ2-5,-,TRBV24-1,TGTGCCACCAGTGATTTAGACTACTTAGGCCAAGAGACCCAGTACTTC,CATSDLDYLGQETQYF
-,TRBJ1-2,-,TRBV4-1,TGCGCCAGCAGCCAAGAGGGAGGGGGGAAGGGCTACACCTTC,CASSQEGGGKGYTF
-,TRBJ1-2,-,TRBV5-6,TGTGCCAGCAGCTTGGGGGGCAGGCATGGCTACACCTTC,CASSLGGRHGYTF
-,TRBJ2-7,-,TRBV4-1,TGCGCCAGCAGCCAAGATTCGTCCGTCAGGGCGCGCTACGAGCAGTACTTC,CASSQDSSVRARYEQYF
-,TRBJ1-2,-,TRBV19,TGTGCCAGTAGTATTCACCAGGCTGAGTTCTATGGCTACACCTTC,CASSIHQAEFYGYTF
once,TRBJ2-7,-,TRBV5-1,TGCGCCAGCAGCTTCAACCCGGACTGGAGAGGCTACGAGCAGTACTTC,CASSFNPDWRGYEQYF
-,TRBJ2-1,-,TRBV4-2,TGTGCCAGCAGCCAAGGATCGGGAAATGAGCAGTTCTTC,CASSQGSGNEQFF
-,TRBJ1-1,-,TRBV6-2/TRBV6-3,TGTGCCAGCAGCCTGGGGGCCCCGTCTGTTGAAGCTTTCTTT,CASSLGAPSVEAFF
once,TRBJ1-2,TRBD1,TRBV9,TGTGCCAGCAGCGTAGCTACTGACAGGGCCGACTATGGCTACACCTTC,CASSVATDRADYGYTF
-,TRBJ1-1,-,TRBV3-1/TRBV3-2,TGTGCCAGCAGCCAACGTAAGTCGGGACTTCCAGCTTTCTTT,CASSQRKSGLPAFF
-,TRBJ2-3,TRBD2,TRBV9,TGTGCCAGCAGCAACCTAGCGGGGGAGGTCGGCACAGATACGCAGTATTTT,CASSNLAGEVGTDTQYF
-,TRBJ1-3,-,TRBV10-3,TGTGCCACCCGACAGCAGTCCGGCTCTGGAAACACCATATATTTT,CATRQQSGSGNTIYF